This TCR beta chain was identified during a study of blood T cells in healthy people across ages. Study-wide results and limits: A strong correlation was seen between TCR beta diversity and naive T cell percentage. More naive CD4+ cells and higher diversity marked long-lived donors relative to aged donors.

This clonotype has only a few counts. Its specificity is not known. Whenever a sample was processed, at least 6.5 million PBMCs were isolated. Total RNA extraction produced at least 5.5 micrograms (per sample) for the study. Together with a sample-barcoded 5' primer, a J-beta primer mix was included in a second PCR lasting roughly 7 to 11 cycles. MiXCR, applied by TCRdb to the 5' RACE reads, yields one record per CDR3 protein. The sample includes roughly 1.4 million distinct CDR3 sequences, roughly 59% seen only once; the top ten take under 8.5%. J was trimmed by 4 bases and V by 0 bases; bases with no gene match: 2. CDR3 size: 14 residues. Germline CDR1 DFQATT, CDR2 SNEGSKA (reference sequence).

The V gene is TRBV20-1, the J gene TRBJ1-2, with 10 bases aligning to TRBD1. This receptor was identified in a young man in good health. Sequenced material: blood. Here the CDR3 reads CSARERTGGYGYTF. Written as DNA, the CDR3 is TGCAGTGCTAGAGAGCGGACAGGGGGCTATGGCTACACCTTC.